This T cell receptor (beta chain) derives from a study of blood T cell repertoires in COVID-19. Authors' data handling: Reference gene primers were amplified, and this amplification served to estimate nucleated cell counts. The assay was immunoSEQ multiplex PCR, and TCRdb's table has in-frame clones only and misses some. D and trimming come from the DNA, and the V and J calls and clone size come from that table. The sample contains about 26,000 clones, around 85% of which appear only once. J lost 12 bases, V lost 4 bases, and 6 bases had no gene match. The CDR3 is 13 residues long. Germline V gene data show CDR1 as SGHTA and CDR2 as FQGNSA. A single count supports this clone.

This chain links TRBV7-2 with TRBJ2-1; 10 bases are shared with TRBD1. Sequenced input: peripheral blood. This TCR was sampled from a man between 45 and 60 years old with active or convalescent COVID-19. CDR3 in DNA: TGTGCCAGCAGCTCGGACAGGGGGAATCGGCAGTTCTTC. Translation gives CASSSDRGNRQFF.